The present T cell receptor (beta chain) was sequenced within a study of blood T cell repertoires in COVID-19 (dated by TCRdb to the early 2020s). Study-level background: The collaborator samples originated in the United States, Italy and Spain and spanned the acute and convalescent phases of COVID-19. HLA class I and class II types, where available, came from metadata supplied by the sample provider rather than from assay-based typing. The prospective study material was composed of cDNA or gDNA derived from T cells, B-cell-depleted T cells, or PBMCs. Deeply sampled blood TCRbeta repertoires from subjects exposed to, actively infected with, or recovered from COVID-19 were included in the dataset. Samples were obtained from the ongoing ImmuneRACE study (first 160 participants) and from 1,254 subjects provided by 6 global collaborators. The sample metadata nearly always contained a de-identified subject ID, COVID-19 status, age in years and sex. The repertoires were made available in a free public database intended to serve as a resource for research on the immune response to SARS-CoV-2. Paper-wide results and their limitations: How much clinical and demographic metadata was included differed by source and by participant, and the metadata was provided uncurated.

Each collaborating institution followed its own protocols to collect whole blood in K2EDTA tubes. Collaborator samples were shipped for TCRbeta analysis as frozen whole blood, isolated PBMCs, or DNA extracted from either sample type. Regarding this clone: This clone's antigen is unknown. No much larger clone is present one base from it, and per-base qualities are unavailable.

TCRbeta CDR3 regions were amplified from genomic DNA by means of the immunoSEQ Assay, a bias-controlled multiplex PCR. Under the source paper's analysis protocol: Within the assay, amplification of reference gene primers was used to estimate how many nucleated cells each sample contained. Sequence reads were collapsed and filtered to measure the absolute abundance of every unique TCRbeta CDR3 rearrangement. For each sample, productive Simpson clonality was calculated as the square root of Simpson's diversity index across productive rearrangements. TCRdb carries this immuneACCESS record with in-frame sequences only. Its versions omit some clonotypes, under half of them owing to an unresolved V gene in the studies checked, with the rest unexplained. Clone size and V and J calls were adopted from that table, with D and trimming inferred from the DNA. This sample has under 350,000 clones in its table, and approximately 85% of those were observed once. Approximately 7.5% of the sample comes from the top ten.

The sequencing input was peripheral blood. The receptor's source is a human donor in a cohort sampled during active COVID-19.

The DNA sequence is as follows: TGCGCCAGCAGTGAGTACCGGGGACTTAAAAACACTGAAGCTTTCTTT. It codes for CASSEYRGLKNTEAFF. The chain uses TRBV10-2 and TRBJ1-1; TRBD1 might be the D gene, on 5 matching bases. Trimming costs V 1 base and J 2 bases, and their ends lie 14 bases apart. CDR1 WSHSY and CDR2 SAAADI are derived from the germline V gene. The CDR3 runs 16 residues from the cysteine to the phenylalanine. Kept here is only the CDR3 DNA, which spans 48 bases and is read in frame from base 1.